The 32 T cell receptor beta chains below come from one sample, sequenced in a study of blood T cell repertoires in COVID-19. Clones were sequenced by immunoSEQ multiplex PCR, and TCRdb holds only the in-frame ones, with some missing. The sample includes about 86,000 clones, roughly 91% of them seen just once. The material sequenced was PBMCs or T cells enriched from blood (not recorded which). These receptors originate from a woman between 50 and 59 years old with acute COVID-19.

V is TRBV19 and J is TRBJ2-1, with 8 bases aligning to TRBD2. With V trimmed by 3 bases and J by 6 bases, 1 base remained unmatched. Germline-derived CDR1 and CDR2 are LNHDA and SQIVND (reference sequence). This CDR3 has 13 amino acids. CDR3 DNA sequence: TGTGCCAGTAGTATCGGGAGGGCCAATGAGCAGTTCTTC. It is translated as CASSIGRANEQFF.

The chain employs TRBV20-1 and TRBJ1-2; D ambiguous. Trimming took off 7 bases at V and 6 bases at J, with 12 bases between the two ends. Germline CDR1 and CDR2: DFQATT and SNEGSKA (reference sequence). The CDR3 has 11 amino acids. The CDR3 loop reads CSVRAGNGYTF. CDR3 bases: TGCAGTGTGAGAGCAGGCAATGGCTACACCTTC.

The V call is TRBV19, the J call TRBJ1-2; D perhaps matches TRBD1 (5 bases). CDR3 size: 13 residues. Deletions cut 4 bases from V and 5 bases from J, with 11 bases between. The V gene's germline CDR1 is LNHDA and CDR2 SQIVND (reference sequence). DNA for the CDR3: TGTGCCAGTAGTAAGGGGCCTGGGTATGGCTACACCTTC. Amino acids: CASSKGPGYGYTF.

A single count supports this clone. The chain employs TRBV5-1 and TRBJ2-3, with TRBD2 matching over 9 bases. V shed 4 bases, J shed 3 bases, and the junction held 9 bases outside the gene matches. This CDR3 contains 16 residues. The germline V gene encodes CDR1 SGHRS and CDR2 YFSETQ. This CDR3 is CASSLLRREGTDTQYF. DNA of the CDR3: TGCGCCAGCAGCCTCTTGCGGCGGGAGGGGACAGATACGCAGTATTTT. Combining the CDR3 with reference TRBV5-1 and TRBJ2-3 gives the whole variable domain KAGVTQTPRYLIKTRGQQVTLSCSPISGHRSVSWYQQTPGQGLQFLFEYFSETQRNKGNFPGRFSGRQFSNSRSEMNVSTLELGDSALYLCASSLLRREGTDTQYFGPGTRLTVL.

V is TRBV7-2 and J is TRBJ2-4; 7 nucleotides match TRBD2. J was trimmed by 5 bases and V by 6 bases; bases with no gene match: 7. There are 14 residues in the CDR3. Germline CDR1 SGHTA, CDR2 FQGNSA. This CDR3 is CASRSGGFENIQYF. CDR3 in DNA: TGTGCCAGCAGGTCGGGAGGTTTCGAAAACATTCAGTACTTC.

The CDR3 region is CASSTLGGTEAFF. CDR3 DNA sequence: TGTGCCAGCAGCACCTTAGGGGGCACTGAAGCTTTCTTT. The chain couples TRBV11-3 to TRBJ1-1; possibly TRBD1 for D (6 bases). V lost 5 bases and J lost 4, with 11 bases in between. Germline CDR1 is SGHNT and CDR2 is YENEEA. This CDR3 comprises 13 residues.

The chain has TRBV11-2 and TRBJ1-1, with D perhaps TRBD1 (6 bases). V lost 5 bases and J lost 4, with 14 bases in between. The CDR3 covers 14 residues. Looked up from germline, CDR1 is SGHAT and CDR2 is FQNNGV. CDR3 in DNA: TGTGCCAGCAGCACTCGTCAGGGGCCCACTGAAGCTTTCTTT. Encoded protein: CASSTRQGPTEAFF. Based on the CDR3 plus reference TRBV11-2 and TRBJ1-1, the full variable domain is EAGVAQSPRYKIIEKRQSVAFWCNPISGHATLYWYQQILGQGPKLLIQFQNNGVVDDSQLPKDRFSAERLKGVDSTLKIQPAKLEDSAVYLCASSTRQGPTEAFFGQGTRLTVV.

The chain uses TRBV30 and TRBJ1-2; D remains unclear. The CDR3 contains 11 residues. V lost 2 bases, J lost 8 bases, and 9 bases lay in between. CDR1 GTSNPN and CDR2 SVGIG come from the germline V gene (reference sequence). CDR3: CAWSRGGGYTF. For the CDR3, the DNA is TGTGCCTGGAGTCGTGGCGGGGGCTACACCTTC.

The J gene is TRBJ2-3, the V gene TRBV5-6; 7 nucleotides line up with TRBD2. Germline-derived CDR1 and CDR2 are SGHDT and YYEEEE. CDR3 size: 16 residues. V was clipped by 4 bases and J by 4 bases; unmatched bases: 12. CDR3 DNA sequence: TGTGCCAGCAGCCCAGATAGCGGGTGGGGCTCAGATACGCAGTATTTT. Its translation is CASSPDSGWGSDTQYF. Full variable domain (remainder filled in from reference TRBV5-6 and TRBJ2-3): DAGVTQSPTHLIKTRGQQVTLRCSPKSGHDTVSWYQQALGQGPQFIFQYYEEEERQRGNFPDRFSGHQFPNYSSELNVNALLLGDSALYLCASSPDSGWGSDTQYFGPGTRLTVL.

This sequence joins TRBV5-1 and TRBJ2-3; 7 bases are a match to TRBD2. From germline, CDR1 is SGHRS and CDR2 YFSETQ. V was clipped by 6 bases and J by 2 bases; unmatched bases: 12. The CDR3 runs 16 residues. CDR3 in amino acids: CASNEAAGISTDTQYF. The DNA for the CDR3 is TGCGCCAGCAACGAGGCAGCGGGAATATCCACAGATACGCAGTATTTT.

V usage is TRBV9 and J usage is TRBJ1-4; D possibly corresponds to TRBD1 (5 bases). The germline V gene encodes CDR1 SGDLS and CDR2 YYNGEE. CDR3 length: 14 residues. Deletions cut 4 bases from V and 7 bases from J, with 14 bases between. CDR3 bases: TGTGCCAGCAGCAGACCGACAGTCAGTGAAAAACTGTTTTTT. This sequence encodes CASSRPTVSEKLFF.

The chain combines TRBV27 with TRBJ2-7, with D hard to call. V gave up 2 bases and J gave up 0 bases, with 8 bases separating them. This CDR3 contains 14 residues. Germline CDR1 is MNHEY and CDR2 is SMNVEV (reference sequence). CDR3 DNA: TGTGCCAGCAGTTTAGGCCGGAGCTCCTACGAGCAGTACTTC. It translates to CASSLGRSSYEQYF.

The chain combines TRBV10-1 with TRBJ1-1, with D possibly matching TRBD1 (5 bases). Trimming cost V 10 bases and J 5 bases, with 11 bases left between them. Per the germline V gene, CDR1 is WNHNN and CDR2 is SYGVQD (reference sequence). This CDR3 has 11 amino acids. CDR3 amino acids: CATEKGTEAFF. CDR3 DNA: TGCGCCACCGAAAAGGGGACTGAAGCTTTCTTT.

The gene calls are TRBV19 and TRBJ1-1; 9 bases agree with TRBD1. The ends lost 6 bases at V and 5 bases at J; junction bases unmatched: 7. Per the germline V gene, CDR1 is LNHDA and CDR2 is SQIVND (reference sequence). The CDR3 covers 14 residues. The CDR3 nucleotides are TGTGCCAGTAGGACGGACAGGGGACATACTGAAGCTTTCTTT. Its protein is CASRTDRGHTEAFF.

V is TRBV28 and J is TRBJ1-1; D unclear. Trimming shortened V by 8 bases and J by 6 bases, and 22 bases separated the two germline ends. This CDR3 has 15 amino acids. Germline CDR1 and CDR2: MDHEN and SYDVKM. The CDR3 is CASSSPSGAGAEAFF. CDR3 sequence (DNA): TGTGCCAGCTCCTCCCCGTCGGGCGCCGGGGCTGAAGCTTTCTTT.

This chain links TRBV5-6 with TRBJ1-4; D not resolved. Trimming shortened V by 4 bases and J by 0 bases, and 10 bases separated the two germline ends. The CDR3 totals 15 residues. Per germline, CDR1 SGHDT and CDR2 YYEEEE. DNA for the CDR3: TGTGCCAGCAGCCGTCCACAAGCAACTAATGAAAAACTGTTTTTT. This codes for CASSRPQATNEKLFF. The complete variable domain, with remaining parts taken from reference TRBV5-6 and TRBJ1-4, reads DAGVTQSPTHLIKTRGQQVTLRCSPKSGHDTVSWYQQALGQGPQFIFQYYEEEERQRGNFPDRFSGHQFPNYSSELNVNALLLGDSALYLCASSRPQATNEKLFFGSGTQLSVL.

The V and J genes are TRBV11-3 and TRBJ2-1; 7 bases fit TRBD2. The CDR3 is 15 residues long. Germline V lookup: CDR1 SGHNT, CDR2 YENEEA. J lost 4 bases, V lost 5 bases, and 8 bases had no gene match. CDR3 loop: CASSRRTSSYNEQFF. In DNA, the CDR3 is TGTGCCAGCAGCCGGCGGACTAGTTCGTACAATGAGCAGTTCTTC.

The chain uses TRBV5-1 and TRBJ1-2; TRBD1 aligns across 9 bases. The CDR3 is 15 residues long. Germline V gene data show CDR1 as SGHRS and CDR2 as YFSETQ. Germline trimming cut 4 bases from V and 4 bases from J; bases unmatched to any gene: 8. The CDR3 region has the DNA TGCGCCAGCAGCGTCGTGACAGGGGGGAGCTATGGCTACACCTTC. Protein: CASSVVTGGSYGYTF.

A few counts support this clone. The chain uses TRBV12-3 or TRBV12-4 and TRBJ1-5, with D unresolved. This CDR3 spans 13 amino acids. V lost 7 bases and J 3 bases, leaving 10 bases between the germline ends. CDR3 nucleotide sequence: TGTGCCAGCACTGGCGAGGCCAATCAGCCCCAGCATTTT. Its translation is CASTGEANQPQHF.

The CDR3, as DNA: TGTGCCAGCAGTTTAGCGAGGACCCAGTACTTC. Encoded protein: CASSLARTQYF. The chain has TRBV12-3 or TRBV12-4 and TRBJ2-5; D call uncertain. With 0 bases removed from V and 7 bases from J, the gap between germline ends came to 3 bases. CDR3 length: 11 residues.

V and J are TRBV2 and TRBJ1-4; 10 bases fit TRBD1. CDR1 and CDR2 from the germline V gene are SNHLY and FYNNEI. There are 14 residues in the CDR3. With V trimmed by 8 bases and J by 10 bases, 10 bases remained unmatched. The CDR3 region is CASQARDRGGKLFF. CDR3 nucleotide sequence: TGTGCCAGCCAAGCCCGGGACAGGGGAGGAAAACTGTTTTTT.

The chain has TRBV5-1 and TRBJ2-2; TRBD2 agrees at 7 bases. Germline assignment: CDR1 SGHRS and CDR2 YFSETQ. With 2 bases clipped from V and 5 bases from J, the junction kept 6 bases outside the gene matches. The CDR3 is made up of 15 amino acids. CDR3 loop: CASSFGGSKTGELFF. In DNA, the CDR3 is TGCGCCAGCAGCTTCGGCGGGAGCAAAACCGGGGAGCTGTTTTTT. The complete variable domain, with remaining parts taken from reference TRBV5-1 and TRBJ2-2, reads KAGVTQTPRYLIKTRGQQVTLSCSPISGHRSVSWYQQTPGQGLQFLFEYFSETQRNKGNFPGRFSGRQFSNSRSEMNVSTLELGDSALYLCASSFGGSKTGELFFGEGSRLTVL.

The chain combines TRBV11-1 with TRBJ2-3, with a weak D call TRBD1 (5 bases). The CDR3 extends over 14 amino acids. CDR1 and CDR2 from the germline V gene are SGHAT and FQDESV (reference sequence). Trimming took 2 bases from V and 1 from J, leaving 7 bases between them. In DNA, the CDR3 is TGTGCCAGCAGCTTAAGACAGCGCACAGATACGCAGTATTTT. As protein: CASSLRQRTDTQYF.

This clone was counted between two and nine times. The gene calls are TRBV19 and TRBJ1-1; weak D call: TRBD1 (5 bases). V lost 5 bases, J lost 1 base, and 8 bases lay in between. This CDR3 comprises 13 residues. Germline V CDR1 and CDR2: LNHDA, SQIVND (reference sequence). CDR3 protein: CASSLQGNTEAFF. In DNA form, the CDR3 reads TGTGCCAGTAGTCTTCAGGGGAACACTGAAGCTTTCTTT. The variable domain in full, completed from reference TRBV19 and TRBJ1-1, reads DGGITQSPKYLFRKEGQNVTLSCEQNLNHDAMYWYRQDPGQGLRLIYYSQIVNDFQKGDIAEGYSVSREKKESFPLTVTSAQKNPTAFYLCASSLQGNTEAFFGQGTRLTVV.

V and J are TRBV10-3 and TRBJ2-2; 8 bases line up with TRBD2. From germline, CDR1 is ENHRY and CDR2 SYGVKD. J lost 6 bases, V lost 7 bases, and 4 bases had no gene match. This CDR3 comprises 13 residues. CDR3 DNA: TGTGCCATCAATCGACTAGCGTCCGGGGAGCTGTTTTTT. It yields the protein CAINRLASGELFF.

V gene TRBV19 combines with J gene TRBJ2-7, with 8 bases aligning to TRBD2. Trimming cost V 6 bases and J 4 bases; bases outside gene matches: 8. Per the germline V gene, CDR1 is LNHDA and CDR2 is SQIVND (reference sequence). The CDR3 is 14 residues long. CDR3 bases: TGTGCCAGTAGGACTAGCGCCAACACGTACGAGCAGTACTTC. It is translated as CASRTSANTYEQYF. Combining the CDR3 with reference TRBV19 and TRBJ2-7 gives the whole variable domain DGGITQSPKYLFRKEGQNVTLSCEQNLNHDAMYWYRQDPGQGLRLIYYSQIVNDFQKGDIAEGYSVSREKKESFPLTVTSAQKNPTAFYLCASRTSANTYEQYFGPGTRLTVT.

This clone has only a few counts. For the CDR3, the DNA is TGTGCCAGCAGTGACAGGGGAGGAGACACTGAAGCTTTCTTT. Translating gives CASSDRGGDTEAFF. The chain combines TRBV6-4 with TRBJ1-1; the D gene is possibly TRBD1 (5 bases). CDR1 and CDR2 from the germline V gene are MRHNA and SNTAGT. The CDR3 spans 14 residues. Trimming stripped 2 bases from V and 3 bases from J, with 10 bases between.

The CDR3 sequence is CASSYFLRGVTGANVLTF. CDR3 in DNA: TGTGCCAGCAGTTACTTTTTACGGGGGGTGACTGGGGCCAACGTCCTGACTTTC. The chain uses TRBV6-2 or TRBV6-3 and TRBJ2-6; TRBD2 matches 7 bases. The CDR3 contains 18 residues. Germline-derived CDR1 and CDR2 are MNHEY and SVGEGT. Losses at the gene ends were 1 base for V and 2 bases for J; bases not matched to a gene: 8.

The chain carries TRBV5-1 and TRBJ2-7; 12 positions agree with TRBD2. Trimming cost V 4 bases and J 6 bases; bases outside gene matches: 11. The germline V gene encodes CDR1 SGHRS and CDR2 YFSETQ. The CDR3 has 16 amino acids. CDR3 in amino acids: CASSPGLAGGPGEQYF. The CDR3 DNA sequence: TGCGCCAGCAGCCCGGGGCTAGCGGGAGGGCCTGGCGAGCAGTACTTC.

The rearrangement uses TRBV18 and TRBJ1-6, with D tentatively TRBD1 (5 bases). Germline CDR1 is KGHSH and CDR2 is LQKENI. There are 19 residues in the CDR3. V dropped 3 bases and J dropped 4 bases, with 22 bases sitting between them. CDR3 DNA: TGTGCCAGCTCACCGAACAACCCAACCGTGGGGGGTTATAATTCACCCCTCCACTTT. Translated, it gives CASSPNNPTVGGYNSPLHF.

This sequence joins TRBV7-6 and TRBJ2-1; 8 nucleotides align to TRBD1. The V segment lost 1 base and the J segment 6 bases; nucleotides outside the gene matches: 5. The CDR3 has 15 amino acids. CDR1 is SGHVS, CDR2 FNYEAQ, per germline. CDR3 region: CASSLVGTGLNEQFF. The CDR3 DNA follows: TGTGCCAGCAGCTTAGTAGGGACAGGTCTCAATGAGCAGTTCTTC.

This clone was detected a few times. The chain combines TRBV7-8 with TRBJ1-2; 12 bases align to TRBD1. The trim removed 3 bases at V and 8 bases at J, leaving 10 bases unmatched. The germline gives CDR1 SGHVS, CDR2 FQNEAQ. This CDR3 spans 16 amino acids. This CDR3 is CASSFFPGQGAEGYTF. CDR3 sequence (DNA): TGTGCCAGCAGCTTCTTTCCGGGACAGGGGGCTGAGGGCTACACCTTC.